The TCR beta chain under discussion was sequenced for a study of OX40 agonist ivuxolimab in advanced cancers. Findings and caveats of the study: Several nonresponders also turned out to have low normalized T-cell clonal expansion.

Comments on this clone: Its specificity is not known.

Samples of blood were obtained at baseline, on cycle 4 day 1, and on cycle 7 day 1. Assay used: immunoSEQ multiplex PCR; TCRdb lists only in-frame clones, some missing. The profile covers 55,000 to 75,000 clones, with 80% appearing a single time and under 9.5% taken by the ten largest. CDR1 and CDR2 from the germline V gene are SGHNT and YYREEE (reference sequence). The CDR3 runs 17 residues. The J segment lost 3 bases and the V segment lost 4 bases, leaving 13 bases of the junction unmatched. The chain uses TRBV5-4 and TRBJ2-4; TRBD1 agrees at 7 bases. This receptor was identified in an adult with an advanced solid tumor such as melanoma, head and neck, liver or kidney cancer. The sample in question was CD4+ or CD8+ T cells sorted from blood, obtained in a trial of the OX40 agonist ivuxolimab. The CDR3 region has the DNA TGTGCCAGCAGCGTGGAAGGAGGTCAGGGGGACAAAAACATTCAGTACTTC. This encodes CASSVEGGQGDKNIQYF.